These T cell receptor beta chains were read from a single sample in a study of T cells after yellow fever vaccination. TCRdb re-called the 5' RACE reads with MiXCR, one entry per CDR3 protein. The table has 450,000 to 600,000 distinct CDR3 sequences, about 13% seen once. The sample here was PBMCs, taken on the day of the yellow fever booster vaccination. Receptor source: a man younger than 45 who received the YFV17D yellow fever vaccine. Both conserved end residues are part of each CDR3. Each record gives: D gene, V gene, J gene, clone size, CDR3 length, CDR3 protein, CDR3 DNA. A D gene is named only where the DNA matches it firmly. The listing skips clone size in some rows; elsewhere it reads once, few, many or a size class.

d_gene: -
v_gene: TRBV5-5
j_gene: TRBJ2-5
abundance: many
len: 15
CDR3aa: CASSLNGRVRETQYF
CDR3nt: TGTGCCAGCAGCTTGAATGGTCGGGTTCGAGAGACCCAGTACTTC

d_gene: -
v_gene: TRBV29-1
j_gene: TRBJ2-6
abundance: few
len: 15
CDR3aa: CSVEGMGSGANVLTF
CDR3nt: TGCAGCGTTGAAGGCATGGGCTCTGGGGCCAACGTCCTGACTTTC

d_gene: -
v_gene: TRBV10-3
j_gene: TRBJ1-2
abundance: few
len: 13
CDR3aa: CAISEGRPYGYTF
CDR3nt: TGTGCCATCAGTGAGGGGCGGCCCTATGGCTACACCTTC

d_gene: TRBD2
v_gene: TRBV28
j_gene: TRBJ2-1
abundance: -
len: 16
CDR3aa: CASTLQTSGGRNEQFF
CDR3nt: TGTGCCAGCACCCTACAAACTAGCGGGGGACGGAATGAGCAGTTCTTC

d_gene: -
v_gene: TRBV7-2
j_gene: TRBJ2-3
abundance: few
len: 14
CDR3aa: CASSPGWKTDTQYF
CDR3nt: TGTGCCAGCAGTCCCGGGTGGAAAACAGATACGCAGTATTTT

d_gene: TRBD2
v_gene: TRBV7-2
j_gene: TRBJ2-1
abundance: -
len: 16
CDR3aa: CASSLRGTSGAREQFF
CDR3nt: TGTGCCAGCAGCCTCCGGGGGACTAGCGGCGCCCGCGAGCAGTTCTTC

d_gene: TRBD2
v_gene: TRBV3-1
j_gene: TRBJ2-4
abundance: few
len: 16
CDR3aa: CASRKTSGGGQNIQYF
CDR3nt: TGTGCCAGCAGGAAGACTAGCGGGGGGGGCCAAAACATTCAGTACTTC

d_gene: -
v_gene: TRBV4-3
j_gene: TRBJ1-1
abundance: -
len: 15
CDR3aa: CASSQGGSMNTEAFF
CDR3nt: TGCGCCAGCAGCCAAGGGGGGAGCATGAACACTGAAGCTTTCTTT

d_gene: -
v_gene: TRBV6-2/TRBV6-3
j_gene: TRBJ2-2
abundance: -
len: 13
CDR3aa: CASRPDRAGELFF
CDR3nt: TGTGCCAGCAGGCCCGACAGAGCCGGGGAGCTGTTTTTT

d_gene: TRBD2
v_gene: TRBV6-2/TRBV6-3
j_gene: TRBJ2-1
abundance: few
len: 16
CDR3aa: CASTNRALAGGNEQFF
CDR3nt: TGTGCCAGCACCAACAGGGCACTAGCGGGGGGCAATGAGCAGTTCTTC

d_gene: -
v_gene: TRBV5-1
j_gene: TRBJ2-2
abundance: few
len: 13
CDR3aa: CASNVGNTGELFF
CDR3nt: TGCGCCAGCAACGTTGGTAACACCGGGGAGCTGTTTTTT

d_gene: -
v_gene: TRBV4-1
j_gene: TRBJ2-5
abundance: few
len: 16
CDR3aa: CASSQGAGRAQETQYF
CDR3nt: TGCGCCAGCAGCCAAGGAGCGGGCAGGGCTCAAGAGACCCAGTACTTC

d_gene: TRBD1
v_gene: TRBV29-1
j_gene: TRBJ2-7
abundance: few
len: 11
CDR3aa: CSTRQGDEQYF
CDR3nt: TGCAGCACAAGACAGGGGGACGAGCAGTACTTC

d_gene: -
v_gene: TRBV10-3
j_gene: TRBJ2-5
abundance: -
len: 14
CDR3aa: CAVRGETWDDGQYF
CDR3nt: TGTGCCGTCAGGGGAGAGACATGGGATGATGGCCAGTACTTC

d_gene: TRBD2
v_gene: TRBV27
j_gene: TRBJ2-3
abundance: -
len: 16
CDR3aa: CASSSALAGAGDTQYF
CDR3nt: TGTGCCAGCAGTTCGGCTCTAGCGGGAGCCGGCGATACGCAGTATTTT

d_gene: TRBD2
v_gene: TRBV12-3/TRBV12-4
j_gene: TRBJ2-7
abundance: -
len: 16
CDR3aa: CASSDRLAGRSGEQYF
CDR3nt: TGTGCCAGCAGTGATAGACTAGCGGGACGCTCGGGGGAGCAGTACTTC

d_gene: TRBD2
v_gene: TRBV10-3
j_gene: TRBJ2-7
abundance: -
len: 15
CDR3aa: CAISDSGRAGWEQYF
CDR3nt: TGTGCCATCAGTGATAGCGGGAGGGCCGGTTGGGAGCAGTACTTC

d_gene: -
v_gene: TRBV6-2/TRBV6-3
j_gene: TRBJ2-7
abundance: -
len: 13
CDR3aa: CASSYSTVYEQYF
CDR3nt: TGTGCCAGCAGTTACAGCACCGTCTACGAGCAGTACTTC

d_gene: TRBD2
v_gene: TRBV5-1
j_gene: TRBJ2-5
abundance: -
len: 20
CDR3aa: CASSLALAGGPVSKVETQYF
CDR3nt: TGCGCCAGCAGCTTGGCGCTAGCGGGAGGGCCCGTCTCGAAAGTGGAGACCCAGTACTTC

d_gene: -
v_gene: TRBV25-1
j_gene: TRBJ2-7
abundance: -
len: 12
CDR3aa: CASSFYYGEQYF
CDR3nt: TGTGCCAGCAGTTTCTACTACGGCGAGCAGTACTTC

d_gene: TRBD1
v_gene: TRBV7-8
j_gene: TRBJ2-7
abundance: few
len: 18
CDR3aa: CASSLERGPGQGSYEQYF
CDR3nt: TGTGCCAGCAGCTTAGAAAGGGGACCGGGACAGGGGTCATACGAGCAGTACTTC

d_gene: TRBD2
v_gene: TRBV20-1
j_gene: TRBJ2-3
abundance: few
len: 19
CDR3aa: CSARDLKTPGLRVTDTQYF
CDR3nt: TGCAGTGCTAGAGATCTCAAGACCCCGGGACTACGCGTCACAGATACGCAGTATTTT

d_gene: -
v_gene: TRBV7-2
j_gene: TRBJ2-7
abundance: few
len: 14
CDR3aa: CASSPGSGEYEQYF
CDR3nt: TGTGCCAGCAGCCCTGGGAGCGGCGAGTACGAGCAGTACTTC

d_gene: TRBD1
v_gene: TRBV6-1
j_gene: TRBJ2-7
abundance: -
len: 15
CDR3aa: CASTNGQGALHEQYF
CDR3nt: TGTGCCAGCACCAACGGGCAGGGGGCTCTTCACGAGCAGTACTTC

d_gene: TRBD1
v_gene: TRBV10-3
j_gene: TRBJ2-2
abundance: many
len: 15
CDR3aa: CAISEDRVGTGELFF
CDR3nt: TGTGCCATCAGTGAGGACAGGGTCGGTACCGGGGAGCTGTTTTTT

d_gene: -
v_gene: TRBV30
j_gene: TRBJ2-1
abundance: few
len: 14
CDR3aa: CAWRPSFRHNEQFF
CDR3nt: TGTGCCTGGAGGCCATCGTTTCGTCACAATGAGCAGTTCTTC

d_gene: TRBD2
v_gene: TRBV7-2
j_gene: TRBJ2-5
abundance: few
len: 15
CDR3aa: CASSFGGLDMETQYF
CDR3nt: TGTGCCAGCAGCTTTGGGGGACTAGATATGGAGACCCAGTACTTC

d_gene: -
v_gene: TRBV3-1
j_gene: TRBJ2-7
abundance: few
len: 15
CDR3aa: CASSQTHGGDYEQYF
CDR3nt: TGTGCCAGCAGCCAAACGCACGGAGGGGACTACGAGCAGTACTTC

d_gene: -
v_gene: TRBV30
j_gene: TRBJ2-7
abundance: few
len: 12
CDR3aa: CAWNRDIERQYF
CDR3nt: TGTGCCTGGAACCGGGACATTGAGAGGCAGTACTTC

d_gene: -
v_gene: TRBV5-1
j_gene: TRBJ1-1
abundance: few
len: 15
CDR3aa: CASSLVVLSPSEAFF
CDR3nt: TGCGCCAGCAGCTTGGTTGTTTTATCCCCATCTGAAGCTTTCTTT

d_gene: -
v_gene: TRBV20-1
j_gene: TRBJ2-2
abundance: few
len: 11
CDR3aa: CSAPRTGELFF
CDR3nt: TGCAGTGCCCCTAGAACCGGGGAGCTGTTTTTT

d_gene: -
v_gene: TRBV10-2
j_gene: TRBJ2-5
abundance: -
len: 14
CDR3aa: CASSDTGSGETQYF
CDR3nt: TGCGCCAGCAGCGATACAGGAAGCGGGGAGACCCAGTACTTC

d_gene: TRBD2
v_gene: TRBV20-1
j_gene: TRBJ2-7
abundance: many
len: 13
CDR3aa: CSSLAGSSYEQYF
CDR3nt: TGCAGTAGCTTAGCGGGGAGCTCCTACGAGCAGTACTTC

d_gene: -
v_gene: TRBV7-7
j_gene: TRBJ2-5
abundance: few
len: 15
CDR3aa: CASSPLGRSEETQYF
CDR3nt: TGTGCTAGCAGCCCACTTGGACGGAGCGAAGAGACCCAGTACTTC

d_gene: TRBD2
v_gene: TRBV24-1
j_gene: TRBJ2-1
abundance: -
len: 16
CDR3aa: CATSDFSSGRVNEQFF
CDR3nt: TGTGCCACCAGTGATTTCTCCAGCGGGAGAGTCAATGAGCAGTTCTTC

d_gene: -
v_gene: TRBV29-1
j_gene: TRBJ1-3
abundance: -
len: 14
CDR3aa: CSVELRQNGNTIYF
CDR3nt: TGCAGCGTTGAATTGAGGCAGAACGGAAACACCATATATTTT

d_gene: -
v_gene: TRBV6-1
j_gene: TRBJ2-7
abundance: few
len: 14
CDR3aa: CASRKAGPSYEQYF
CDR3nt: TGTGCCAGCAGAAAAGCGGGTCCTTCCTACGAGCAGTACTTC

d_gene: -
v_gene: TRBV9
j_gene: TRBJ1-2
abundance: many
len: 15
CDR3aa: CASSVELEGRSGYTF
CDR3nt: TGTGCCAGCAGCGTAGAGCTTGAGGGGCGCAGTGGCTACACCTTC

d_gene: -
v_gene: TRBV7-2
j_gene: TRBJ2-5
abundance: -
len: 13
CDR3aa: CASSSRGVETQYF
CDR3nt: TGTGCCAGCAGCTCCAGGGGCGTAGAGACCCAGTACTTC

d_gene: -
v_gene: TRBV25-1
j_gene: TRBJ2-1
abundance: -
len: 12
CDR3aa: CASSGHRAEQFF
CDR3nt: TGTGCCAGCAGTGGGCACAGGGCTGAGCAGTTCTTC

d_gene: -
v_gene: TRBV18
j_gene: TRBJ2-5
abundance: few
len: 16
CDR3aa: CASSPSNGLPQETQYF
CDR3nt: TGTGCCAGCTCACCCTCAAACGGACTGCCCCAAGAGACCCAGTACTTC

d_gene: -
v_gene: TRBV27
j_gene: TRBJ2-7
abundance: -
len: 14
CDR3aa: CASSLARGPHEQYF
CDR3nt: TGTGCCAGCAGTTTAGCCCGTGGGCCCCACGAGCAGTACTTC

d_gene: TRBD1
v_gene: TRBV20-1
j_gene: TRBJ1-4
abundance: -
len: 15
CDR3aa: CSAGNRGGSGEKLFF
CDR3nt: TGCAGTGCTGGAAACAGGGGAGGGAGTGGTGAAAAACTGTTTTTT

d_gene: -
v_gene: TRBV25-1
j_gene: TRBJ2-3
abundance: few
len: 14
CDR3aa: CASSELASTDTQYF
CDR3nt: TGTGCCAGCAGTGAACTAGCCAGCACAGATACGCAGTATTTT

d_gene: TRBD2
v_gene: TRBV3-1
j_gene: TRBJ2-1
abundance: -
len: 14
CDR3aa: CASKGTSGSNEQFF
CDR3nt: TGTGCCAGTAAAGGGACTAGCGGGAGCAATGAGCAGTTCTTC

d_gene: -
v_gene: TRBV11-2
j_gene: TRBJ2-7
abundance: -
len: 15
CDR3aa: CASSLVGTRSYEQYF
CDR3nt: TGTGCCAGCAGCTTAGTGGGGACTCGGTCCTACGAGCAGTACTTC

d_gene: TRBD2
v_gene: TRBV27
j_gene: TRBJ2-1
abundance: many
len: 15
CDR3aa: CASSRGLAGDNEQFF
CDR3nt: TGTGCCAGCAGTAGGGGACTAGCGGGAGACAATGAGCAGTTCTTC

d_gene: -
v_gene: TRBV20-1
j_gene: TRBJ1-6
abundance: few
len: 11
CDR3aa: CSARGSTPLHF
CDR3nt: TGCAGTGCTAGAGGCAGTACTCCCCTCCACTTT

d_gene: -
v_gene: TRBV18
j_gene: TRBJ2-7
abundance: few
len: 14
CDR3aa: CASSPNGRSYEQYF
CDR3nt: TGTGCCAGCTCACCAAATGGTAGGTCCTACGAGCAGTACTTC

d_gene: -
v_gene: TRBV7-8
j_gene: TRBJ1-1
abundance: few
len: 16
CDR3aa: CASSPPRRGSNTEAFF
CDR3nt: TGTGCCAGCAGCCCCCCTCGGAGGGGGTCGAACACTGAAGCTTTCTTT

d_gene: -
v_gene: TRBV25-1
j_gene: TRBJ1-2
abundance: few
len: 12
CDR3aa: CASSKGIYGYTF
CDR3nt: TGTGCCAGCAGTAAGGGGATCTATGGCTACACCTTC

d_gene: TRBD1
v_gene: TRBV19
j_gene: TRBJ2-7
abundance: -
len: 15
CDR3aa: CASRLFGGQGYEQYF
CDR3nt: TGTGCCAGCAGACTGTTTGGTGGACAGGGCTACGAGCAGTACTTC

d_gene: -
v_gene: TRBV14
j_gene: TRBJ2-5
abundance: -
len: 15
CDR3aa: CASSQDSARRETQYF
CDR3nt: TGTGCCAGCAGCCAAGATTCTGCTAGACGAGAGACCCAGTACTTC